These 31 T cell receptor beta chains originate from one sample sequenced in a study of T cells in Graves' hyperthyroidism and ophthalmopathy. Amplification of TCR beta CDR3 regions used RNA as the template. Carried out on the TCR CDR3, a first-round RT-PCR used the HTBI primer set. TCRdb fed the multiplex PCR reads into MiXCR, producing one record per CDR3 protein. This table has about 590,000 distinct CDR3 sequences, approximately 14% appearing once. The sample taken for sequencing was blood. All receptors come from a woman aged 25 to 39 with Graves' hyperthyroidism.

This clonotype was counted at least ten times. This rearrangement joins TRBV10-3 to TRBJ1-5; 9 bases align to TRBD1. J lost 4 bases, V lost 6 bases, and 4 bases had no gene match. Germline CDR1 reads ENHRY; CDR2 reads SYGVKD. The CDR3 consists of 14 residues. The DNA for the CDR3 is TGTGCCATCAGGGAGGGGACAGGGAATCAGCCCCAGCATTTT. Translated, it gives CAIREGTGNQPQHF.

There are a few counts of this clonotype. V is TRBV6-4 and J is TRBJ2-5, with TRBD2 matching over 13 bases. This CDR3 contains 18 residues. Per germline, CDR1 MRHNA and CDR2 SNTAGT. Trimming cost V 3 bases and J 4 bases; bases outside gene matches: 11. The CDR3 spells CASSESTGTSGIRETQYF. The CDR3 nucleotides are TGTGCCAGCAGTGAGTCAACCGGGACTAGCGGGATCCGAGAGACCCAGTACTTC.

This clonotype ranks as medium-sized. The genes are TRBV27 and TRBJ2-3; tentatively, D is TRBD2 (6 bases). The CDR3 has 16 amino acids. CDR1 is MNHEY, CDR2 SMNVEV, per germline (reference sequence). V was trimmed by 3 bases and J by 5 bases, leaving 18 bases between them. The CDR3 bases are TGTGCCAGCAGTTTGCGGGACCCCCTAGGAGGAGATACGCAGTATTTT. Its protein product is CASSLRDPLGGDTQYF.

This clonotype was picked up many times. The chain carries TRBV9 and TRBJ2-7, with 13 bases identical to TRBD2. Germline V gives CDR1 SGDLS, CDR2 YYNGEE. The CDR3 has 14 amino acids. The V segment lost 2 bases and the J segment 6 bases; nucleotides outside the gene matches: 2. For the CDR3, the DNA is TGTGCCAGCAGCGTCAGGACTAGCGGGAGCGAGCAGTACTTC. This translates into CASSVRTSGSEQYF.

J is TRBJ2-5 and V is TRBV2; TRBD2 agrees at 15 bases. The CDR3 loop spans 18 amino acids. Germline lookup yields CDR1 SNHLY and CDR2 FYNNEI. Trimming took 8 bases from V and 5 from J; bases not matched to a gene: 15. The CDR3 DNA reads as TGTGCCAGCGCCGGACTAGCGGGAGGGCCAGTAGTAGGGGAGACCCAGTACTTC. The encoded protein is CASAGLAGGPVVGETQYF. The entire variable domain, with the rest obtained from reference TRBV2 and TRBJ2-5, is as follows: EPEVTQTPSHQVTQMGQEVILRCVPISNHLYFYWYRQILGQKVEFLVSFYNNEISEKSEIFDDQFSVERPDGSNFTLKIRSTKLEDSAMYFCASAGLAGGPVVGETQYFGPGTRLLVL.

The table lists this clonotype with many counts. This chain links TRBV20-1 with TRBJ1-2; no clear D gene. Trimming cost V 0 bases and J 3 bases, with 8 bases left between them. From germline, CDR1 is DFQATT and CDR2 SNEGSKA (reference sequence). This CDR3 is built from 13 residues. DNA of the CDR3: TGCAGTGCTAGAGACCGGAACTACTATGGCTACACCTTC. It yields the protein CSARDRNYYGYTF.

This clonotype was seen ten or more times. V and J are TRBV2 and TRBJ1-1; D gene ambiguous. The CDR3 has 11 residues. V shed 6 bases and J shed 1 base, with 3 bases lying between them. Per germline, CDR1 SNHLY and CDR2 FYNNEI. For the CDR3, the DNA is TGTGCCAGCAGGGGGAACACTGAAGCTTTCTTT. Translated: CASRGNTEAFF.

The J gene is TRBJ2-3, the V gene TRBV5-1; D gene uncertain. V gave up 0 bases and J gave up 4 bases, with 9 bases separating them. The CDR3 totals 14 residues. Germline V gives CDR1 SGHRS, CDR2 YFSETQ. The CDR3 here is CASSLAQVSDTQYF. In DNA form, the CDR3 reads TGCGCCAGCAGCTTGGCCCAAGTTTCAGATACGCAGTATTTT.

This clonotype was seen at least ten times. The genes are TRBV3-1 and TRBJ2-7; 10 bases line up with TRBD2. CDR3 length: 16 amino acids. Germline V CDR1 and CDR2: LGHDT, YNNKEL (reference sequence). V lost 0 bases, J lost 4 bases, and 6 bases stayed unmatched. CDR3 region: CASSQDLAGGVYEQYF. The DNA of the CDR3 is TGTGCCAGCAGCCAAGATTTAGCGGGAGGAGTGTACGAGCAGTACTTC.

In this sample, this clonotype turned up many times. The genes are TRBV12-3 or TRBV12-4 and TRBJ2-1, with D unclear. This CDR3 has 15 amino acids. Trimming removed 1 base at V and 0 bases at J, with 7 bases between. Here the CDR3 DNA reads TGTGCCAGCAGTTTAGGGCGCCTCTCCTACAATGAGCAGTTCTTC. It is translated as CASSLGRLSYNEQFF.

The table lists this clonotype with a few counts. The gene calls are TRBV29-1 and TRBJ1-1, with D possibly matching TRBD1 (5 bases). The CDR3 has 11 residues. The V gene lost 6 bases and the J gene lost 6 bases, with 11 bases spanning the gap. Germline lookup yields CDR1 SQVTM and CDR2 ANQGSEA. CDR3 sequence (DNA): TGCAGCGTCATGTCGACAGCTGAAGCTTTCTTT. This encodes CSVMSTAEAFF. The whole variable domain, remainder taken from reference TRBV29-1 and TRBJ1-1, is SAVISQKPSRDICQRGTSLTIQCQVDSQVTMMFWYRQQPGQSLTLIATANQGSEATYESGFVIDKFPISRPNLTFSTLTVSNMSPEDSSIYLCSVMSTAEAFFGQGTRLTVV.

This clonotype occurred many times. The chain combines TRBV12-3 or TRBV12-4 with TRBJ2-7; possible D gene TRBD1, 6 bases. The CDR3 sequence is 13 residues long. V dropped 3 bases and J dropped 7 bases, with 13 bases sitting between them. The CDR3 loop is CASSFRQVGEQYF. The DNA for the CDR3 is TGTGCCAGCAGTTTTCGACAGGTAGGGGAGCAGTACTTC.

This clonotype was picked up many times. The V call is TRBV12-3 or TRBV12-4, the J call TRBJ1-1; TRBD1 might be the D (6 bases). Trimming cost V 7 bases and J 1 base, with 13 bases left between them. This CDR3 is built from 14 residues. The CDR3 is CASNSGQRNTEAFF. The CDR3 DNA sequence: TGTGCCAGCAACTCCGGACAGCGGAACACTGAAGCTTTCTTT.

This clonotype was observed many times. The rearrangement uses TRBV7-2 and TRBJ2-7, with D maybe TRBD1 (6 bases). The CDR3 has 15 amino acids. V was cut by 5 bases and J by 0 bases, with 14 bases left in between. Germline values: CDR1 SGHTA, CDR2 FQGNSA. CDR3 bases: TGTGCCAGCAGCCAAAGACAGGTGGGCTCCTACGAGCAGTACTTC. Encoded protein: CASSQRQVGSYEQYF.

As concerns this clonotype: A much larger clone differs from this one at a single base, so this may be a read error. V is TRBV14 and J is TRBJ2-1, with 10 bases aligning to TRBD2. The ends lost 3 bases at V and 6 bases at J; junction bases unmatched: 8. The CDR3 extends over 16 amino acids. In germline, CDR1 is SGHDN, CDR2 FVKESK. CDR3 DNA sequence: TGTGCCAGCAGCCATATAAGGGGACTAGCGTCCAATGAGCAGTTCTTC. Its translation is CASSHIRGLASNEQFF.

This clonotype was seen at least ten times. J is TRBJ2-5 and V is TRBV7-8; TRBD1 is a possible D gene (5 bases). The germline V and J ends were trimmed by 1 base and 2 bases, with 17 bases remaining between them. Germline lookup yields CDR1 SGHVS and CDR2 FQNEAQ. This CDR3 comprises 17 residues. CDR3 nucleotides: TGTGCCAGCAGCTTAGTACAGGCCGCGTGGAAGCAAGAGACCCAGTACTTC. Translating it yields CASSLVQAAWKQETQYF. Full variable domain (outside the CDR3, taken from reference TRBV7-8 and TRBJ2-5): GAGVSQSPRYKVAKRGQDVALRCDPISGHVSLFWYQQALGQGPEFLTYFQNEAQLDKSGLPSDRFFAERPEGSVSTLKIQRTQQEDSAVYLCASSLVQAAWKQETQYFGPGTRLLVL.

This chain links TRBV6-5 with TRBJ2-1, with a weak D call TRBD2 (5 bases). CDR1 and CDR2 (germline): MNHEY, SVGAGI. This CDR3 is built from 18 residues. The ends were cut back, 2 bases at V and 8 bases at J, with 25 bases in the middle. In DNA form, the CDR3 reads TGTGCCAGCAGTTACCGCTCCAATAGCGCGGGTGGGTGGGATGAGCAGTTCTTC. Translation gives CASSYRSNSAGGWDEQFF.

This clonotype was seen ten or more times. The chain employs TRBV20-1 and TRBJ2-1, with 7 bases that match TRBD2. Looked up from germline, CDR1 is DFQATT and CDR2 is SNEGSKA (reference sequence). V was pared by 7 bases and J by 5 bases, with 8 bases of the junction left unmatched. The CDR3 has 13 residues. CDR3 loop: CSVRLAAHNEQFF. The DNA for the CDR3 is TGCAGTGTCCGGCTAGCGGCTCACAATGAGCAGTTCTTC.

This clonotype was recorded at least ten times. The chain couples TRBV12-3 or TRBV12-4 to TRBJ1-1; D might be TRBD1 (6 bases). The CDR3 totals 14 residues. V was shortened by 4 bases and J by 5 bases, with 14 bases between the two germline ends. DNA of the CDR3: TGTGCCAGCAGTTCAACAGGGTCTTTTACTGAAGCTTTCTTT. This encodes CASSSTGSFTEAFF.

This clonotype has only a few counts. One end of the junction fails to match germline, which may point to a read error. The CDR3: CASSQTSGSTYEQCF. CDR3 DNA sequence: TGTGCCAGCAGCCAGACTAGCGGGAGTACCTACGAGCAGTGCTTC. The chain uses TRBV6-2 or TRBV6-3 and TRBJ2-7; 12 bases align to TRBD2. There are 15 residues in the CDR3. Germline V CDR1 and CDR2: MNHEY, SVGEGT.

This clonotype has just one count. This may come from a read error, since a much larger clone is one base off. In this CDR3 the conserved last residue, phenylalanine or tryptophan, is missing, so a read error is likely. V and J are TRBV5-1 and TRBJ2-1, with D unresolved. The CDR3 totals 15 residues. V was cut by 1 base and J by 0 bases, with 8 bases left in between. The V gene's germline CDR1 is SGHRS and CDR2 YFSETQ. In nucleotides, the CDR3 is TGCGCCAGCAGCTTGAGGTCAGGCTCCTACAATGAGCAGTTCTCC. Amino acid sequence: CASSLRSGSYNEQFS.

The chain recombines TRBV5-1 with TRBJ2-7; a weak D match, TRBD1 (5 bases). From germline, CDR1 is SGHRS and CDR2 YFSETQ. This CDR3 contains 14 residues. V was pared by 1 base and J by 0 bases, with 8 bases between. CDR3: CASSLYRTSYEQYF. CDR3 sequence (DNA): TGCGCCAGCAGCTTGTACAGGACCTCCTACGAGCAGTACTTC.

There are many counts of this clonotype. The V and J genes are TRBV28 and TRBJ2-4; TRBD1 matches 9 bases. The CDR3 covers 17 residues. The germline gives CDR1 MDHEN, CDR2 SYDVKM. The ends lost 6 bases at V and 9 bases at J; junction bases unmatched: 18. The CDR3 nucleotides read TGTGCCAGCAGCCCCGACCCCGGGACAGGGATGGTTGGCATTCAGTACTTC. Translating it yields CASSPDPGTGMVGIQYF.

This clonotype was counted only a few times. The chain has TRBV15 and TRBJ1-5; 8 bases map to TRBD1. The CDR3 loop spans 14 amino acids. V was clipped by 0 bases and J by 10 bases; unmatched bases: 5. In germline, CDR1 is LNHNV, CDR2 YYDKDF (reference sequence). The CDR3 here is CATSRDSGGSPQHF. The CDR3 nucleotides read TGTGCCACCAGCAGAGATTCAGGGGGCTCTCCCCAGCATTTT.

The CDR3 is CSAGGEGSYNEQFF. The CDR3 DNA reads TGCAGTGCTGGGGGGGAGGGCTCCTACAATGAGCAGTTCTTC. The rearrangement joins TRBV20-1 to TRBJ2-1, with 7 bases aligning to TRBD2. The CDR3 sequence is 14 residues long. Looked up from germline, CDR1 is DFQATT and CDR2 is SNEGSKA (reference sequence). V was clipped by 5 bases and J by 0 bases; unmatched bases: 4.

Ten or more counts support this clonotype. The V gene is TRBV28, the J gene TRBJ1-5, with 7 bases matching TRBD1. V shed 5 bases, J shed 9 bases, and the junction held 13 bases outside the gene matches. This CDR3 is 15 amino acids long. Germline V gene sequence: CDR1 MDHEN, CDR2 SYDVKM. CDR3 in DNA: TGTGCCAGCAGTAGAATTCGGACAGGATTGAGGCCCCAGCATTTT. Its protein product is CASSRIRTGLRPQHF. Variable domain in full (rest from reference TRBV28 and TRBJ1-5): DVKVTQSSRYLVKRTGEKVFLECVQDMDHENMFWYRQDPGLGLRLIYFSYDVKMKEKGDIPEGYSVSREKKERFSLILESASTNQTSMYLCASSRIRTGLRPQHFGDGTRLSIL.

There are many counts of this clonotype. The chain employs TRBV27 and TRBJ2-7; 7 bases agree with TRBD2. Trimming at V came to 6 bases and at J to 3 bases, leaving 11 bases not matched to a gene. CDR3 length: 15 residues. CDR1 and CDR2 (germline): MNHEY, SMNVEV (reference sequence). In DNA, the CDR3 is TGTGCCAGCAGCAGTAAGGGACTATCTATCTACGAGCAGTACTTC. Amino acid sequence: CASSSKGLSIYEQYF.

This rearrangement joins TRBV7-2 to TRBJ2-7, with TRBD2 identical over 11 bases. The germline V gene has CDR1 SGHTA and CDR2 FQGNSA. The CDR3 runs to 15 residues. V trimming: 1 base; J trimming: 4 bases; junction bases outside the gene matches: 3. Written as DNA, the CDR3 is TGTGCCAGCAGCTTAGAAGGGACTAGCGGTTACGAGCAGTACTTC. Amino acid sequence: CASSLEGTSGYEQYF. The full variable domain, in which reference TRBV7-2 and TRBJ2-7 provide the parts outside the CDR3, is GAGVSQSPSNKVTEKGKDVELRCDPISGHTALYWYRQSLGQGLEFLIYFQGNSAPDKSGLPSDRFSAERTGGSVSTLTIQRTQQEDSAVYLCASSLEGTSGYEQYFGPGTRLTVT.

Concerning this clonotype itself: With a much larger clone just one base away, this may be a read error. The chain joins TRBV10-3 to TRBJ2-1; 10 bases are shared with TRBD2. Germline CDR1 and CDR2: ENHRY and SYGVKD. This CDR3 contains 15 residues. Written as DNA, the CDR3 is TGTGCCAGCAGTTTATTGGGACTAGCGACCAATGGGCAGTTCTTC. Its protein is CASSLLGLATNGQFF.

This clonotype was found many times. V is TRBV7-3 and J is TRBJ2-7; no firm D call. The CDR3 spans 18 residues. The V and J ends lost 4 bases and 2 bases respectively, with 24 bases between them. Germline V gene lookup returns CDR1 SGHTA and CDR2 FQGTGA. The CDR3 DNA reads TGTGCCAGCAGCTCAATTGGACGCCCTGAGGATTTGACCTACGAGCAGTACTTC. This codes for CASSSIGRPEDLTYEQYF.

This clonotype was recorded a few times. This sequence joins TRBV18 and TRBJ2-7; a weak D match, TRBD1 (5 bases). With 8 bases removed from V and 0 bases from J, the gap between germline ends came to 14 bases. The CDR3 extends over 14 amino acids. CDR1 is KGHSH, CDR2 LQKENI, per germline. The CDR3 bases are TGTGCCAGCACCTGGACACCCGACTCCTACGAGCAGTACTTC. This translates into CASTWTPDSYEQYF.